This T cell receptor (beta chain) was observed in a study of neurological immune-mediated disorders. Via MiXCR, TCRdb re-called the 5' RACE reads, giving one row per CDR3 protein. The table records about 120,000 distinct CDR3 sequences, approximately 3.2% of them present only once. This clonotype was seen a few times. Sequencing was performed on PBMCs. The clonotype was recovered from a woman aged 30 to 39 with multiple sclerosis.

The CDR3 sequence: CSARSPRTSGSSYNEQFF. CDR3 bases: TGCAGTGCTAGATCTCCAAGAACTAGCGGGAGCTCCTACAATGAGCAGTTCTTC. This rearrangement joins TRBV20-1 to TRBJ2-1, with 11 bases matching TRBD2. Germline trimming cut 2 bases from V and 0 bases from J; bases unmatched to any gene: 9. This CDR3 region has 18 residues. Germline V CDR1 and CDR2: DFQATT, SNEGSKA (reference sequence).